This record looks at one TCR beta chain sequence and its context. How the authors handled the data: Quantification of nucleated cells was approximated via reference gene primer amplification. Sequenced by immunoSEQ multiplex PCR; TCRdb stores in-frame clones only, minus some. V and J calls and clone size are copied from that table; D and trimming were computed from the DNA. The sample records approximately 170,000 clones, about 86% being singletons. This CDR3 spans 15 amino acids. Trimming left V 2 bases short and J 0 bases short, with 10 bases between. Per germline, CDR1 PRHDT and CDR2 FYEKMQ (reference sequence). The data belong to a study of blood T cell repertoires in COVID-19. About the study: Italy, Spain and the United States were the sources of the convalescent and acute COVID-19 samples. T cells, B-cell-depleted T cells, or PBMCs provided the cDNA or gDNA that served as material.

This sequence was found in a woman of 80 years or more in a cohort sampled during active or convalescent COVID-19. Sequencing used peripheral blood. This rearrangement joins TRBV13 to TRBJ1-2; D perhaps matches TRBD1 (6 bases). The CDR3 loop reads CASSLLGGSNYGYTF. CDR3 bases: TGTGCCAGCAGCTTACTAGGGGGATCTAACTATGGCTACACCTTC.